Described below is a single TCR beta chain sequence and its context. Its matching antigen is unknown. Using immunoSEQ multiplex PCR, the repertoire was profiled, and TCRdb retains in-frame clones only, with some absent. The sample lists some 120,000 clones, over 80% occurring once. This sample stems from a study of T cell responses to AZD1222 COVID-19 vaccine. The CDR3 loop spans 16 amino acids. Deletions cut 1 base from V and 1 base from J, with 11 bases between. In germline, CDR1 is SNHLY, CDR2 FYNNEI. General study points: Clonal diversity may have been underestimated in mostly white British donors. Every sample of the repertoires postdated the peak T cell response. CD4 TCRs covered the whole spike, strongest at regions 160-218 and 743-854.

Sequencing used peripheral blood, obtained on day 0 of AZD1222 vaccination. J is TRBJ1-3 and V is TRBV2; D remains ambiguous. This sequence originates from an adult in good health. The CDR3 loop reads CASSEGLSVSGNTIYF. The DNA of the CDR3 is TGTGCCAGCAGTGAAGGTCTCAGCGTATCTGGAAACACCATATATTTT.